This T cell receptor beta chain was recovered during a study of low-dose radiotherapy and immunotherapy resistance in tumors. Overall study context: Treatment included intravenous cyclophosphamide dosed at 200 mg/m2 every two weeks, one day before radiation and immunotherapy. Aspirin 300 mg was given orally each day for four cycles from cycle 1 day 1.

Time point noted: before trial treatment. Every donor's regimen consisted of nivolumab, ipilimumab, aspirin, low-dose cyclophosphamide and low-dose radiotherapy. Advanced solid tumors lacking tumor-infiltrating lymphocytes were present in eligible patients. This clonotype was seen at least ten times. TRAV- and TRBV-specific primers were used for first-strand cDNA, which covered alpha and beta chains. TCR amplification used roughly 21 PCR cycles, a constant-region primer and a V-primer adapter. TCRdb reprocessed the reads via MiXCR and lists one record per CDR3 protein. Here the sample spans 70,000 to 90,000 distinct CDR3 sequences, roughly 19% being singletons. Sequenced here: PBMCs, sampled before treatment. The TCR sequence derives from a male donor with prostate cancer.

CDR3 region: CASTVWPVVGTEAFF. CDR3 DNA sequence: TGTGCCAGCACAGTCTGGCCCGTTGTTGGGACTGAAGCTTTCTTT. The chain joins TRBV9 to TRBJ1-1; D is unclear. The CDR3 consists of 15 residues. Per germline, CDR1 SGDLS and CDR2 YYNGEE. V lost 6 bases and J lost 5, with 20 bases in between.